This passage covers 14 T cell receptor beta chains from one sample sequenced in a study of blood T cell repertoires in COVID-19. Only in-frame clones appear in the TCRdb table, and some are missing; sequencing was by immunoSEQ multiplex PCR. Of 240,000 or so clones listed, roughly nine tenths are singletons. Sequenced input: peripheral blood. The receptors stem from a man between 60 and 70 years old who had recovered from COVID-19.

This rearrangement joins TRBV3-1 (or the pseudogene TRBV3-2) to TRBJ1-2, with no clear D. V was shortened by 4 bases and J by 8 bases, with 11 bases between the two germline ends. This CDR3 has 12 residues. Per germline, CDR1 LGHDT and CDR2 YNNKEL (reference sequence). The CDR3 protein is CASSLTTGGYTF. Here the CDR3 DNA reads TGTGCCAGCAGCCTCACGACGGGGGGCTACACCTTC.

The chain employs TRBV5-1 and TRBJ2-6; a weak D match, TRBD1 (6 bases). Trimming took off 3 bases at V and 3 bases at J, with 10 bases between the two ends. Germline lookup yields CDR1 SGHRS and CDR2 YFSETQ. This CDR3 region has 15 residues. This CDR3 is CASSSQGFGANVLTF. The CDR3 DNA is TGCGCCAGCAGCTCACAGGGTTTTGGGGCCAACGTCCTGACTTTC.

The chain uses TRBV6-6 and TRBJ1-4; TRBD1 might be the D (5 bases). Per germline, CDR1 MNHNY and CDR2 SVGAGI (reference sequence). The V end lost 2 bases, the J end lost 8 bases, and 6 bases lay between the germline ends. The length of the CDR3 is 12 residues. In DNA, the CDR3 is TGTGCCAGCAGTTACAGACAGGAAAAACTGTTTTTT. Its translation is CASSYRQEKLFF.

The V call is TRBV25-1, the J call TRBJ1-2; 7 nucleotides line up with TRBD1. The CDR3 is 14 amino acids. From germline, CDR1 is MGHDK and CDR2 SYGVNS. After removal of 5 bases from V and 2 bases from J, the junction contained 5 bases not matched to a gene. As DNA, the CDR3 is TGTGCCAGCAGTCCGGGACAGATAAACTATGGCTACACCTTC. Translation: CASSPGQINYGYTF.

The chain is built from TRBV5-1 and TRBJ1-2; a possible D gene is TRBD1 (5 bases). V lost 4 bases and J lost 3, with 10 bases in between. There are 13 residues in the CDR3. The germline V gene encodes CDR1 SGHRS and CDR2 YFSETQ. CDR3 nucleotide sequence: TGCGCCAGCAGCCCCGGGGGGTACTATGGCTACACCTTC. Translation gives CASSPGGYYGYTF.

This clone was detected only a few times. The chain links TRBV5-1 to TRBJ1-4, with 9 bases matching TRBD1. CDR1 and CDR2 (germline): SGHRS, YFSETQ. The CDR3 runs to 15 residues. With V trimmed by 4 bases and J by 7 bases, 8 bases remained unmatched. CDR3 in DNA: TGCGCCAGCAGCCCATCACAGGGGGCGCGTGAAAAACTGTTTTTT. Translated, it gives CASSPSQGAREKLFF.

The rearrangement joins TRBV7-6 to TRBJ1-3, with D perhaps TRBD1 (6 bases). This CDR3 is built from 16 residues. CDR1 and CDR2 from the germline V gene are SGHVS and FNYEAQ. V shed 0 bases and J shed 0 bases, with 9 bases lying between them. The CDR3 nucleotides read TGTGCCAGCAGCTTAGCCGGACAGCACTCTGGAAACACCATATATTTT. It translates to CASSLAGQHSGNTIYF. Variable domain in full (rest from reference TRBV7-6 and TRBJ1-3): GAGVSQSPRYKVTKRGQDVALRCDPISGHVSLYWYRQALGQGPEFLTYFNYEAQQDKSGLPNDRFSAERPEGSISTLTIQRTEQRDSAMYRCASSLAGQHSGNTIYFGEGSWLTVV.

The chain carries TRBV5-7 and TRBJ1-6; no definite D call. TRBV5-7 is filed as an ORF, its function uncertain. The CDR3 has 17 residues. V dropped 0 bases and J dropped 10 bases, with 20 bases sitting between them. CDR3 in amino acids: CASSLAYSRRRESPLHF. Written as DNA, the CDR3 is TGTGCCAGCAGCTTGGCTTATTCAAGGAGGCGGGAGTCACCCCTCCACTTT.

V gene TRBV7-2 combines with J gene TRBJ2-1, with 8 bases fitting TRBD1. The CDR3 is 16 residues long. Germline assignment: CDR1 SGHTA and CDR2 FQGNSA. J was trimmed by 9 bases and V by 5 bases; bases with no gene match: 15. CDR3 in DNA: TGTGCCAGCAGCCAACGGACAGGGTTTCGGCTCTTTGAGCAGTTCTTC. This translates into CASSQRTGFRLFEQFF. Based on the CDR3 plus reference TRBV7-2 and TRBJ2-1, the full variable domain is GAGVSQSPSNKVTEKGKDVELRCDPISGHTALYWYRQSLGQGLEFLIYFQGNSAPDKSGLPSDRFSAERTGGSVSTLTIQRTQQEDSAVYLCASSQRTGFRLFEQFFGPGTRLTVL.

The CDR3 spells CAISVTSGDYNEQFF. Written as DNA, the CDR3 is TGTGCCATCAGCGTGACTAGCGGGGATTACAATGAGCAGTTCTTC. The V gene is TRBV10-3, the J gene TRBJ2-1, with TRBD2 matching 11 bases. V lost 6 bases, J lost 4 bases, and 5 bases stayed unmatched. The length of the CDR3 is 15 residues. Germline assignment: CDR1 ENHRY and CDR2 SYGVKD.

The V gene is TRBV28, the J gene TRBJ2-7; 9 bases align to TRBD1. CDR1 MDHEN and CDR2 SYDVKM come from the germline V gene. This CDR3 spans 14 amino acids. The junction had 9 bases not matched to a gene; V was cut back by 6 bases and J by 6 bases. The CDR3 nucleotides are TGTGCCAGCAGGGAAAACAGGGGGCGCGGCGAGCAGTACTTC. Translating gives CASRENRGRGEQYF.

The chain couples TRBV6-6 to TRBJ2-7; D is undetermined. The V end was cut by 5 bases, the J end by 3 bases, with 8 bases between. The CDR3 runs 12 residues. Germline CDR1 is MNHNY and CDR2 is SVGAGI (reference sequence). The CDR3 bases are TGTGCCAGCAGTACGAGGATCTACGAGCAGTACTTC. Translated, it gives CASSTRIYEQYF.

The chain is built from TRBV5-6 and TRBJ2-7; D perhaps matches TRBD1 (5 bases). Germline loops: CDR1 SGHDT, CDR2 YYEEEE. The V and J ends lost 1 base and 4 bases respectively, with 12 bases between them. The CDR3 is made up of 14 amino acids. CDR3 residues: CASSLFGARYEQYV. Written as DNA, the CDR3 is TGTGCCAGCAGCTTGTTTGGGGCGCGGTACGAGCAGTACGTC.

V gene TRBV5-1 combines with J gene TRBJ2-5; a weak D match, TRBD1 (6 bases). CDR3 length equals 16 residues. The germline gives CDR1 SGHRS, CDR2 YFSETQ. Trimming left V 2 bases short and J 2 bases short, with 16 bases between. CDR3 loop: CASSFGQYLAQETQYF. CDR3 DNA: TGCGCCAGCAGCTTCGGACAGTACCTCGCTCAAGAGACCCAGTACTTC.